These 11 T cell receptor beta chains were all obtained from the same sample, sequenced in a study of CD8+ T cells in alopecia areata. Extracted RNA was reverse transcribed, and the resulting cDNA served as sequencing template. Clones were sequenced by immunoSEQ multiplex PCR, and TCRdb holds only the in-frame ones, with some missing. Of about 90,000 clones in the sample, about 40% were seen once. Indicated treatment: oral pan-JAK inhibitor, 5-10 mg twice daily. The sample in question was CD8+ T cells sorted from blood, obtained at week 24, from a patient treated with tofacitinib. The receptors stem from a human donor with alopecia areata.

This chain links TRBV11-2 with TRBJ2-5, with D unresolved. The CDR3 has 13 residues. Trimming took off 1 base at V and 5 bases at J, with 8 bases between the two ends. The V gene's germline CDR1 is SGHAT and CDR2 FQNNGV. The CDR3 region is CASSLVFGETQYF. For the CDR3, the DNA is TGTGCCAGCAGCTTAGTTTTCGGGGAGACCCAGTACTTC.

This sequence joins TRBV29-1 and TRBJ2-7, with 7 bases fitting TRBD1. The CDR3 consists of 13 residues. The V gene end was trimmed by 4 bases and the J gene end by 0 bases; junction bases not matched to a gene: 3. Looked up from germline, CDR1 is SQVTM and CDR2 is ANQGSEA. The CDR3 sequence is CSVGGTVSYEQYF. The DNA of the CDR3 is TGCAGCGTTGGGGGGACAGTCTCCTACGAGCAGTACTTC.

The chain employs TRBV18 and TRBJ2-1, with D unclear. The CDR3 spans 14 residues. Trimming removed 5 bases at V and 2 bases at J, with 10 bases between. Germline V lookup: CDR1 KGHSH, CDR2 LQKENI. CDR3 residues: CASSVSAPYNEQFF. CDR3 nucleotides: TGTGCCAGCTCAGTCTCCGCCCCCTACAATGAGCAGTTCTTC.

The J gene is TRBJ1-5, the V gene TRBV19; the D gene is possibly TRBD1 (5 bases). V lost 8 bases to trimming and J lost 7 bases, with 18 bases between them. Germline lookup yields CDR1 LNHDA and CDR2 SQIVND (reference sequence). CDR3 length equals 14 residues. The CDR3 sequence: CASRGPGSRQPQHF. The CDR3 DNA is TGTGCCAGTCGGGGACCGGGGAGTCGGCAGCCCCAGCATTTT.

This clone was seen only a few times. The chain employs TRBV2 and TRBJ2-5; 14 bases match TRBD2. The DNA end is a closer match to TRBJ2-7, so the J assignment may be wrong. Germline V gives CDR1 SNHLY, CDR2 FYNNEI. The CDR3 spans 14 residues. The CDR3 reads CASGPGLAGVEQYF. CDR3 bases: TGTGCCAGCGGGCCGGGACTAGCGGGAGTCGAGCAGTACTTC.

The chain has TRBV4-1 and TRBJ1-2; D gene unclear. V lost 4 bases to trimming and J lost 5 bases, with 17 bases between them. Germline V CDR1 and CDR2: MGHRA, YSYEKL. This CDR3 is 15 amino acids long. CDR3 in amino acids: CASSPGARGGYGYTF. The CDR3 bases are TGCGCCAGCAGCCCAGGTGCCCGGGGAGGATATGGCTACACCTTC.

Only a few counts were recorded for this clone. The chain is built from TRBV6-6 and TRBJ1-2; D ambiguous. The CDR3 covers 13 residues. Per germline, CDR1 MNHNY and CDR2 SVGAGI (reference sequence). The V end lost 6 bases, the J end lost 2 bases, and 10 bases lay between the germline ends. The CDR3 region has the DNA TGTGCCAGCAGCGGAGCCCAGAACTATGGCTACACCTTC. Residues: CASSGAQNYGYTF.

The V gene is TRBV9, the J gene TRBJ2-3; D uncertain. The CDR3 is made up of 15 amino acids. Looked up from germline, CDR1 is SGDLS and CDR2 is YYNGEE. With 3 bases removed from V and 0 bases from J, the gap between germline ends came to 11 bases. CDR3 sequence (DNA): TGTGCCAGCAGCGCCAAGGACCGGAGCACAGATACGCAGTATTTT. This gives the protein CASSAKDRSTDTQYF.

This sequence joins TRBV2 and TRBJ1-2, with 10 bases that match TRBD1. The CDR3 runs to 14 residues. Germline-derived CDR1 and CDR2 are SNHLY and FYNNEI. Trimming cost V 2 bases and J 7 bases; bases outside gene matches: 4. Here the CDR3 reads CASSEIGTGAGYTF. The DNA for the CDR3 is TGTGCCAGCAGTGAAATAGGGACAGGGGCTGGCTACACCTTC.

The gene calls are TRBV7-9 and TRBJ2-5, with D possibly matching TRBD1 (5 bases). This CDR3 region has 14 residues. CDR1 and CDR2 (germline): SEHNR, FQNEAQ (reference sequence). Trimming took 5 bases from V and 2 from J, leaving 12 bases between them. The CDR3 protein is CASSVRQPQETQYF. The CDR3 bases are TGTGCCAGCAGCGTAAGACAGCCACAAGAGACCCAGTACTTC.

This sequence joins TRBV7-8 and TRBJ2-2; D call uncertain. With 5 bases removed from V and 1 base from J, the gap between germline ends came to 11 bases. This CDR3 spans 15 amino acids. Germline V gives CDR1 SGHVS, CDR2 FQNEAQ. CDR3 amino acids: CASSAIQWNTGELFF. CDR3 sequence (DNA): TGTGCCAGCAGCGCCATACAATGGAACACCGGGGAGCTGTTTTTT. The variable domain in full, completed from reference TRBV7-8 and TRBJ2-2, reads GAGVSQSPRYKVAKRGQDVALRCDPISGHVSLFWYQQALGQGPEFLTYFQNEAQLDKSGLPSDRFFAERPEGSVSTLKIQRTQQEDSAVYLCASSAIQWNTGELFFGEGSRLTVL.